The next 8 T cell receptor beta chains were all read from a single sample in a study of spatial heterogeneity in lung cancer. TCRdb re-derived calls from the 5' RACE reads in MiXCR, one entry per CDR3 protein. The table lists 100 or so distinct CDR3 sequences, less than 20% of them singletons, with about half in the top ten. Time point here: sample taken at primary tumor resection. This specimen consisted of normal lung tissue next to the tumor, obtained at surgery. These receptors were taken from a female donor with early-stage non-small cell lung cancer.

Notes on this clonotype: A library made for alpha chains picked up this beta chain off target, so its size means little. The genes are TRBV19 and TRBJ2-1; 10 bases map to TRBD2. V lost 8 bases to trimming and J lost 9 bases; unmatched junction nucleotides: 10. CDR3 size: 14 residues. Germline assignment: CDR1 LNHDA and CDR2 SQIVND (reference sequence). CDR3 loop: CASLSGGPLGEQFF. The CDR3 coding sequence is TGTGCCAGTCTTAGCGGGGGGCCCTTGGGTGAGCAGTTCTTC.

About this clonotype itself: The library was prepared for alpha chains; this beta chain is a stray read, so its frequency means little. The genes are TRBV11-1 and TRBJ2-7; D is possibly TRBD1 or TRBD2 (5 bases each). Trimming stripped 5 bases from V and 2 bases from J, with 16 bases between. The CDR3 is 15 amino acids. Germline V gene sequence: CDR1 SGHAT, CDR2 FQDESV (reference sequence). The CDR3 nucleotides read TGTGCCAGCAGCCCCGGGACCCTGGACCCCTACGAGCAGTACTTC. Its translation is CASSPGTLDPYEQYF.

This clonotype was seen more than once but under ten times. Because the library targeted alpha chains, this beta chain is an off-target read whose size means little. The chain has TRBV20-1 and TRBJ1-2; TRBD1 matches at 10 bases. The CDR3 covers 13 residues. Germline V gene lookup returns CDR1 DFQATT and CDR2 SNEGSKA (reference sequence). The ends lost 1 base at V and 8 bases at J; junction bases unmatched: 4. CDR3 sequence reads: CSARAQTGGGYTF. The CDR3 nucleotides are TGCAGTGCTAGAGCTCAGACAGGGGGCGGCTACACCTTC.

Details on this clonotype: As an off-target read in a library built for alpha chains, this beta chain has a frequency of little significance. The chain joins TRBV3-1 to TRBJ2-1, with a tentative D call TRBD1 (6 bases). V lost 1 base, J lost 8 bases, and 12 bases lay in between. From germline, CDR1 is LGHDT and CDR2 YNNKEL (reference sequence). This CDR3 is 14 amino acids long. CDR3 sequence reads: CASSQGQGIYEQFF. For the CDR3, the DNA is TGTGCCAGCAGCCAAGGTCAGGGGATCTATGAGCAGTTCTTC.

This clonotype turned up a few times. The library was prepared for alpha chains; this beta chain is a stray read, so its frequency means little. The V gene is TRBV9, the J gene TRBJ2-1; 7 bases line up with TRBD1. Per the germline V gene, CDR1 is SGDLS and CDR2 is YYNGEE. This CDR3 region has 13 residues. Trimming removed 4 bases from V and 5 bases from J; junction bases left unmatched: 3. The CDR3 DNA sequence: TGTGCCAGCAGCCCGACAGGGCACAATGAGCAGTTCTTC. Protein: CASSPTGHNEQFF.

By share, this clonotype counts as large (0.1 to 1%). This beta chain slipped into a library made for alpha chains as a stray read, so its size is not meaningful. The chain couples TRBV29-1 to TRBJ2-1; D call uncertain. This CDR3 comprises 10 residues. V gave up 0 bases and J gave up 8 bases, with 2 bases separating them. Germline CDR1 is SQVTM and CDR2 is ANQGSEA. The CDR3 bases are TGCAGCGTTGAAGAGGATGAGCAGTTCTTC. This encodes CSVEEDEQFF.

To note about this clonotype: For a library built for alpha chains, this beta chain is a stray read; little rests on its size. V and J are TRBV7-8 and TRBJ2-3; 8 positions agree with TRBD1. This CDR3 is 16 amino acids long. V shed 5 bases and J 1 base; nucleotides not matched to a gene: 8. CDR1 and CDR2 from the germline V gene are SGHVS and FQNEAQ. This CDR3 is CASSPRTGMGTDTQYF. The CDR3 DNA reads as TGTGCCAGCAGCCCGCGGACAGGGATGGGCACAGATACGCAGTATTTT. The full variable domain, in which reference TRBV7-8 and TRBJ2-3 provide the parts outside the CDR3, is GAGVSQSPRYKVAKRGQDVALRCDPISGHVSLFWYQQALGQGPEFLTYFQNEAQLDKSGLPSDRFFAERPEGSVSTLKIQRTQQEDSAVYLCASSPRTGMGTDTQYFGPGTRLTVL.

This clonotype counts as hyperexpanded. This beta chain represents an off-target read in a library built for alpha chains; its size is of limited meaning. The chain has TRBV21-1 and TRBJ1-6; no check of the table's D call, TRBD1, against the DNA was made. TRBV21-1 counts as a pseudogene. The CDR3 totals 13 residues. The CDR3 sequence is CASTGQGGSPLHF. Here the CDR3 DNA reads TGTGCCAGCACGGGACAGGGGGGATCACCCCTCCACTTT.